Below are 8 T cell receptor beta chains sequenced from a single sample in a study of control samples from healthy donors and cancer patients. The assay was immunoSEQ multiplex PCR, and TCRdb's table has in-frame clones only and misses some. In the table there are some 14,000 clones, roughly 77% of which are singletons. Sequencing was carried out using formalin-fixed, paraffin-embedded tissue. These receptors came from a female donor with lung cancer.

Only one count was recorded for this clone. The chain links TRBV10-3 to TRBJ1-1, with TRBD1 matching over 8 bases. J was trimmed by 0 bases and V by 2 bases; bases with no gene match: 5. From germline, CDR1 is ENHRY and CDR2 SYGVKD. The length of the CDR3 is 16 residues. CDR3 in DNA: TGTGCCATCAGTGAGGGAACAGGGGGAATGAACACTGAAGCTTTCTTT. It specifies CAISEGTGGMNTEAFF.

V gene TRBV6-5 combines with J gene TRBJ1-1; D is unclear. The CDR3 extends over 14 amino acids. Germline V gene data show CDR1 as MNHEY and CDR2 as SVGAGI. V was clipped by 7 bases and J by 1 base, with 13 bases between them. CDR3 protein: CASNFLTGNTEAFF. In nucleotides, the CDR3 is TGTGCCAGCAATTTCCTAACGGGGAACACTGAAGCTTTCTTT.

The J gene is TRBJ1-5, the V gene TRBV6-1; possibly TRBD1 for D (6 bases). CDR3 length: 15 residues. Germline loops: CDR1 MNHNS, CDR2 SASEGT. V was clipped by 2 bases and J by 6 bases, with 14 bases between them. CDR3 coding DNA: TGTGCCAGCAGTGAATATTGGGGGGCCGGTCAGCCCCAGCATTTT. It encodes CASSEYWGAGQPQHF.

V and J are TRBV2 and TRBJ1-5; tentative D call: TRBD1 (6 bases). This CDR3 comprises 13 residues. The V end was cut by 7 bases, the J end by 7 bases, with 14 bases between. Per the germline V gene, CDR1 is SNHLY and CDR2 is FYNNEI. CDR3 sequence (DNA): TGTGCCAGCACAACAGGGCGCGGACAGCCCCAGCATTTT. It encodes CASTTGRGQPQHF.

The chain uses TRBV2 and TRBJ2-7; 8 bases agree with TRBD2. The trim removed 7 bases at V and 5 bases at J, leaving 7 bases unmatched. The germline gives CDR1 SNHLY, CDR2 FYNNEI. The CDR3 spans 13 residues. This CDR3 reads CASNGGVPNEQYF. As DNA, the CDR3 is TGTGCCAGCAACGGGGGGGTCCCCAACGAGCAGTACTTC.

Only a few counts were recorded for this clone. The CDR3 DNA reads TGTGCCAGCAGCTTAGACGCGGGTGCGGATACGCAGTATTTT. It specifies CASSLDAGADTQYF. This chain connects TRBV7-9 to TRBJ2-3, with D possibly TRBD2 on 5 matching bases. CDR1 SEHNR and CDR2 FQNEAQ come from the germline V gene (reference sequence). The CDR3 covers 14 residues. Trimming left V 1 base short and J 6 bases short, with 11 bases between.

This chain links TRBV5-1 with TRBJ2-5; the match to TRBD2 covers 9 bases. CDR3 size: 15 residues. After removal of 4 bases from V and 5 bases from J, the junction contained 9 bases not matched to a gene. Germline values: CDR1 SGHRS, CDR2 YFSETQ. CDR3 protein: CASSEYIAGVETQYF. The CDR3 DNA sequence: TGCGCCAGCAGCGAGTATATAGCGGGGGTCGAGACCCAGTACTTC.

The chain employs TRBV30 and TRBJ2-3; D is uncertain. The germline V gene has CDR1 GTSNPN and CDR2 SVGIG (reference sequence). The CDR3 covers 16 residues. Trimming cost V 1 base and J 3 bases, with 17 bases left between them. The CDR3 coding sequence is TGTGCCTGGAGTGGTTTATGGGGTCAGAAAACAGATACGCAGTATTTT. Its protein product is CAWSGLWGQKTDTQYF.